The 18 T cell receptor beta chains presented below share a single source sample, sequenced in a study of blood T cell repertoires in COVID-19. Only in-frame clones appear in the TCRdb table, and some are missing; sequencing was by immunoSEQ multiplex PCR. The table lists roughly 200,000 clones, 75% to 90% of them singletons. Input material: PBMCs or T cells enriched from blood (not recorded which). The receptors shown here come from a man aged 40-50 years who had recovered from COVID-19.

This rearrangement joins TRBV9 to TRBJ2-1, with D perhaps matching TRBD1 (6 bases). Trimming removed 1 base at V and 3 bases at J, with 14 bases between. The germline CDR1 and CDR2 sequences are SGDLS and YYNGEE. CDR3 length equals 16 residues. The CDR3 sequence is CASSVSSRGRYNEQFF. The CDR3 nucleotides are TGTGCCAGCAGCGTAAGTTCCAGGGGTCGCTACAATGAGCAGTTCTTC.

This sequence joins TRBV10-3 and TRBJ2-1; TRBD1 matches at 9 bases. The length of the CDR3 is 14 residues. Germline assignment: CDR1 ENHRY and CDR2 SYGVKD. J was trimmed by 5 bases and V by 4 bases; bases with no gene match: 3. CDR3 protein: CAISGQGGNNEQFF. DNA of the CDR3: TGTGCCATCAGTGGACAGGGGGGTAACAATGAGCAGTTCTTC.

The chain combines TRBV19 with TRBJ2-1; TRBD2 aligns across 10 bases. The CDR3 contains 17 residues. In germline, CDR1 is LNHDA, CDR2 SQIVND (reference sequence). The V gene end was trimmed by 2 bases and the J gene end by 3 bases; junction bases not matched to a gene: 7. CDR3 sequence reads: CASSIRSSGSLYNEQFF. CDR3 nucleotide sequence: TGTGCCAGTAGTATAAGGTCTAGCGGGAGCCTCTACAATGAGCAGTTCTTC.

This clone was recorded only once. The chain uses TRBV27 and TRBJ2-1, with 11 bases lining up with TRBD2. Germline CDR1 and CDR2: MNHEY and SMNVEV (reference sequence). V shed 7 bases, J shed 7 bases, and the junction held 12 bases outside the gene matches. This CDR3 comprises 16 residues. CDR3 residues: CASTPNLGLADNEQFF. The CDR3 nucleotides read TGTGCCAGCACCCCAAACTTGGGACTAGCGGATAATGAGCAGTTCTTC.

This clone has a handful of counts. CDR3 in amino acids: CAGGDRYNEQFF. The DNA of the CDR3 is TGTGCCGGAGGGGACCGCTACAATGAGCAGTTCTTC. The rearrangement links TRBV2 to TRBJ2-1; perhaps TRBD2 as D (6 bases). Germline CDR1 SNHLY, CDR2 FYNNEI. V shed 11 bases and J shed 3 bases, with 11 bases lying between them. The CDR3 is 12 residues long.

The chain uses TRBV5-1 and TRBJ2-3; 10 positions agree with TRBD2. CDR3 length: 16 amino acids. Germline trimming cut 6 bases from V and 6 bases from J; bases unmatched to any gene: 13. CDR1 SGHRS and CDR2 YFSETQ come from the germline V gene. In DNA form, the CDR3 reads TGCGCCAGCAACTCCGGGTTACTAGCGGGACTGGATACGCAGTATTTT. The encoded protein is CASNSGLLAGLDTQYF.

V usage is TRBV18 and J usage is TRBJ1-1; D remains ambiguous. Germline-derived CDR1 and CDR2 are KGHSH and LQKENI. The CDR3 contains 15 residues. V lost 0 bases, J lost 5 bases, and 13 bases lay in between. The CDR3 DNA sequence: TGTGCCAGCTCACCACCGATCCTCGGTAATACTGAAGCTTTCTTT. As protein: CASSPPILGNTEAFF.

V and J are TRBV20-1 and TRBJ2-2; D gene uncertain. With 0 bases removed from V and 7 bases from J, the gap between germline ends came to 3 bases. This CDR3 has 11 amino acids. Germline CDR1 and CDR2: DFQATT and SNEGSKA (reference sequence). CDR3 sequence reads: CSARDVGELFF. The CDR3 DNA reads TGCAGTGCTAGAGACGTCGGGGAGCTGTTTTTT.

The rearrangement uses TRBV5-6 and TRBJ1-1; possible D gene TRBD1, 5 bases. The CDR3 is 17 amino acids. Germline V gives CDR1 SGHDT, CDR2 YYEEEE. The V gene lost 4 bases and the J gene lost 0 bases, with 19 bases spanning the gap. CDR3: CASSLRTSRWMNTEAFF. The CDR3 nucleotides read TGTGCCAGCAGCCTAAGGACAAGTCGGTGGATGAACACTGAAGCTTTCTTT.

The chain recombines TRBV11-2 with TRBJ2-1, with TRBD2 identical over 8 bases. The CDR3 contains 13 residues. The germline CDR1 and CDR2 sequences are SGHAT and FQNNGV. The ends lost 5 bases at V and 9 bases at J; junction bases unmatched: 6. The CDR3 region has the DNA TGTGCCAGCAGCCCTCGGACTAGCAGTGAGCAGTTCTTC. It codes for CASSPRTSSEQFF.

The table lists this clone with a few counts. At the DNA level, this CDR3 is encoded by other sequences in the same sample as well. The chain recombines TRBV7-6 with TRBJ1-1, with D hard to call. Germline V gives CDR1 SGHVS, CDR2 FNYEAQ. The CDR3 is 13 residues long. V lost 2 bases to trimming and J lost 2 bases, with 6 bases between them. Here the CDR3 reads CASSLQENTEAFF. Here the CDR3 DNA reads TGTGCCAGCAGCTTACAGGAAAACACTGAAGCTTTCTTT. The whole variable domain, remainder taken from reference TRBV7-6 and TRBJ1-1, is GAGVSQSPRYKVTKRGQDVALRCDPISGHVSLYWYRQALGQGPEFLTYFNYEAQQDKSGLPNDRFSAERPEGSISTLTIQRTEQRDSAMYRCASSLQENTEAFFGQGTRLTVV.

The chain carries TRBV27 and TRBJ1-5; TRBD1 matches 9 bases. Unmatched junction bases numbered 16, after V lost 8 bases and J lost 2 bases. The length of the CDR3 is 18 residues. CDR1 MNHEY and CDR2 SMNVEV come from the germline V gene (reference sequence). DNA of the CDR3: TGTGCCAGCTCCCCTGGGACAGGGCTTCCGAGAGGCAATCAGCCCCAGCATTTT. As protein: CASSPGTGLPRGNQPQHF.

The V call is TRBV19, the J call TRBJ1-4; TRBD1 matches 8 bases. The J segment lost 7 bases and the V segment lost 4 bases, leaving 11 bases of the junction unmatched. The length of the CDR3 is 16 residues. Germline loops: CDR1 LNHDA, CDR2 SQIVND (reference sequence). CDR3: CASSNLGQGVGEKLFF. As DNA, the CDR3 is TGTGCCAGTAGTAACCTCGGACAGGGTGTAGGTGAAAAACTGTTTTTT. Together with reference TRBV19 and TRBJ1-4, the CDR3 gives the full variable domain: DGGITQSPKYLFRKEGQNVTLSCEQNLNHDAMYWYRQDPGQGLRLIYYSQIVNDFQKGDIAEGYSVSREKKESFPLTVTSAQKNPTAFYLCASSNLGQGVGEKLFFGSGTQLSVL.

The gene calls are TRBV3-1 (or the pseudogene TRBV3-2) and TRBJ1-2; 8 bases fit TRBD1. The V segment lost 4 bases and the J segment 0 bases; nucleotides outside the gene matches: 7. The CDR3 sequence is 16 residues long. Germline CDR1 and CDR2: LGHDT and YNNKEL (reference sequence). CDR3 nucleotides: TGTGCCAGCAGCCGCGAAACAGGGGGGCCTAACTATGGCTACACCTTC. Amino acids: CASSRETGGPNYGYTF.

On this clone: Germline is not matched at one junction end, which may reflect a read error. The rearrangement links TRBV12-3 or TRBV12-4 to TRBJ2-7, with TRBD2 matching over 10 bases. The CDR3 spans 12 residues. The CDR3 DNA is TGTGCCAGCAGCTACAAAGGACTAGCGGCTAACTTC. This sequence encodes CASSYKGLAANF.

This clone was recorded once. The genes are TRBV11-2 and TRBJ2-1; possible D gene TRBD1, 5 bases. V gave up 0 bases and J gave up 10 bases, with 10 bases separating them. The CDR3 covers 13 residues. Germline CDR1 SGHAT, CDR2 FQNNGV. The CDR3 DNA follows: TGTGCCAGCAGCTTAGATGGTTGGACAGAGCAGTTCTTC. Amino acid sequence: CASSLDGWTEQFF.

J is TRBJ1-1 and V is TRBV4-2; D call uncertain. Trimming cost V 0 bases and J 5 bases, with 7 bases left between them. CDR3 length: 13 amino acids. Germline assignment: CDR1 LGHNA and CDR2 YNFKEQ. DNA of the CDR3: TGTGCCAGCAGCCAAGATCGGAGAACTGAAGCTTTCTTT. As protein: CASSQDRRTEAFF.

This clone was observed a single time. The CDR3 DNA sequence: TGTGCCAGCAGTCATGGGGGGACCCATGCCTACAATGAGCAGTTCTTC. Amino acid sequence: CASSHGGTHAYNEQFF. This chain joins TRBV6-4 and TRBJ2-1, with D possibly matching TRBD2 (6 bases). Trimming stripped 5 bases from V and 2 bases from J, with 16 bases between. The CDR3 loop spans 16 amino acids. The germline V gene encodes CDR1 MRHNA and CDR2 SNTAGT.